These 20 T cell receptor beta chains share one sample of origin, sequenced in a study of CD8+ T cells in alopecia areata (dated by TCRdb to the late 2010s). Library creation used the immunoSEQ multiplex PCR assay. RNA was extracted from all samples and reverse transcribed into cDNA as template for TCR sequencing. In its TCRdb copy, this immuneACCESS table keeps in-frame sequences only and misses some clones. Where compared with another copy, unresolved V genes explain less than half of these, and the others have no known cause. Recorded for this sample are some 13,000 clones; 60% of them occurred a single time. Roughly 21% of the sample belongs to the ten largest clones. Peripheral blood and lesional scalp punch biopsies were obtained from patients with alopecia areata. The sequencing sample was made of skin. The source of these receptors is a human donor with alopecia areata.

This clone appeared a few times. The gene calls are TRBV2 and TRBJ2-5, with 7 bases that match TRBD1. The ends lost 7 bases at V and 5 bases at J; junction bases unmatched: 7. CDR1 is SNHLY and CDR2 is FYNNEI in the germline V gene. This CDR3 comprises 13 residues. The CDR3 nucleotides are TGTGCCAGCAAAACAGGGGTAGGGGAGACCCAGTACTTC. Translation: CASKTGVGETQYF.

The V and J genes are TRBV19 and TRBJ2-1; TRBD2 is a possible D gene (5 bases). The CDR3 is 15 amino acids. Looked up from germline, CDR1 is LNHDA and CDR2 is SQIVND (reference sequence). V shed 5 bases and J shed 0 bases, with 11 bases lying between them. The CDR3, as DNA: TGTGCCAGTAGTCTTCCGGGGAGCTCCTACAATGAGCAGTTCTTC. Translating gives CASSLPGSSYNEQFF.

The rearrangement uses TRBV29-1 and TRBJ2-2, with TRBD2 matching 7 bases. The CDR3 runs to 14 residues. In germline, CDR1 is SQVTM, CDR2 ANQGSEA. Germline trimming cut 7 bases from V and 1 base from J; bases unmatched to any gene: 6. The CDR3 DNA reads TGCAGCGCGCTAGCGGAGCGGAACACCGGGGAGCTGTTTTTT. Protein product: CSALAERNTGELFF.

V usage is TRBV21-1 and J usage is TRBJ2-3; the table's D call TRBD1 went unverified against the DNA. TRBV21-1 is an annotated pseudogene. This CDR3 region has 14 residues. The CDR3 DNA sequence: TGTGCCAGCAGCAAAGAGTATACGACAGCCTACCAGTATTTT. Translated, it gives CASSKEYTTAYQYF.

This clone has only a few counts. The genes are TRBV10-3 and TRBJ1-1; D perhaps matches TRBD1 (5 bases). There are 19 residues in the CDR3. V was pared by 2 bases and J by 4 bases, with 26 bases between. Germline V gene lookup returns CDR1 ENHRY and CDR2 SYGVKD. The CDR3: CAISERGTKYGVGPTEAFF. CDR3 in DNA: TGTGCCATCAGTGAGAGGGGCACCAAGTATGGGGTCGGGCCCACTGAAGCTTTCTTT.

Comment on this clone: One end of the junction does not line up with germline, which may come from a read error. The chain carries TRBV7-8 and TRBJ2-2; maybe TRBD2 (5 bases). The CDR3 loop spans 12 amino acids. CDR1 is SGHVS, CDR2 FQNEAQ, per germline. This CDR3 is CASSLASGELFF. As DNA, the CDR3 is TGTGCCAGCAGCCTAGCCTCAGGGGAGCTGTTTTTT.

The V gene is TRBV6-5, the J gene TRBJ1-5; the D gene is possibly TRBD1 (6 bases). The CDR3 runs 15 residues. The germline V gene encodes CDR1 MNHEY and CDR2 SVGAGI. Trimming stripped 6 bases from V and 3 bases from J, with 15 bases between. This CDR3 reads CASRSGATVNQPQHF. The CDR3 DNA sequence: TGTGCCAGCAGGTCAGGGGCCACGGTCAATCAGCCCCAGCATTTT.

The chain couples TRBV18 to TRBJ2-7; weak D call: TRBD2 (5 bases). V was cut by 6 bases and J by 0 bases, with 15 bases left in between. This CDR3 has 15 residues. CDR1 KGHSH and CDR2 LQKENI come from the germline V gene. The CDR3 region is CASSPSRSSSYEQYF. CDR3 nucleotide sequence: TGTGCCAGCTCGCCTAGCCGTTCAAGCTCCTACGAGCAGTACTTC.

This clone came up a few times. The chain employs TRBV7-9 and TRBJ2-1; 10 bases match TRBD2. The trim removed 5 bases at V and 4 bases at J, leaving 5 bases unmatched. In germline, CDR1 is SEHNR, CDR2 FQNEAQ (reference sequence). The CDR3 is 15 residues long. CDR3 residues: CASSLTSGAYNEQFF. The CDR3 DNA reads TGTGCCAGCAGCCTTACTAGCGGGGCATACAATGAGCAGTTCTTC.

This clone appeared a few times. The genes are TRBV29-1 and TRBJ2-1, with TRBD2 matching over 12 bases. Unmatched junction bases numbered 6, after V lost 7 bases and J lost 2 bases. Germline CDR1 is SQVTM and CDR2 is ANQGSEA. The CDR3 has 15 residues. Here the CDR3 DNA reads TGCAGCGCGACTAGCGGGAGAGGGACCTACAATGAGCAGTTCTTC. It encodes CSATSGRGTYNEQFF.

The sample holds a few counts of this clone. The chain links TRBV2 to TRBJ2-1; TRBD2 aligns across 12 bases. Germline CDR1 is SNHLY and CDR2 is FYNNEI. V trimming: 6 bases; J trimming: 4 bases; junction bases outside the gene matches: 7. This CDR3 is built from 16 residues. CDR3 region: CASSEWTSGMYNEQFF. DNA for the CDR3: TGTGCCAGCAGCGAATGGACTAGCGGGATGTACAATGAGCAGTTCTTC.

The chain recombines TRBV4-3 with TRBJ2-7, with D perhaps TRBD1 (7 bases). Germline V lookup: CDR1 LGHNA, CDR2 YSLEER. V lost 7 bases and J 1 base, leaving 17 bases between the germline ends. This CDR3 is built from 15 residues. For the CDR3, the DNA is TGCGCCAGCACCCGGGGGCCAGGGGGGTCCTACGAGCAGTACTTC. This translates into CASTRGPGGSYEQYF.

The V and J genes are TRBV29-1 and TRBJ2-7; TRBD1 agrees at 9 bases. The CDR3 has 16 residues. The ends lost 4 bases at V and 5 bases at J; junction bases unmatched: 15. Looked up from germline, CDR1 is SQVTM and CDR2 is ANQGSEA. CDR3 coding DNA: TGCAGCGTTGGGCGCGGGCCGGGACAGGGATTCAACGAGCAGTACTTC. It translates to CSVGRGPGQGFNEQYF.

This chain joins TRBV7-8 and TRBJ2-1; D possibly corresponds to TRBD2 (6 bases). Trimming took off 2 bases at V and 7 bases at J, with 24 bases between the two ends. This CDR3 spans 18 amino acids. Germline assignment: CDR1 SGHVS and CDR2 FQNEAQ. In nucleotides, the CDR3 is TGTGCCAGCAGCTTATCGACTTGGGTTGGGGGAGGAGATAATGAGCAGTTCTTC. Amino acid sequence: CASSLSTWVGGGDNEQFF. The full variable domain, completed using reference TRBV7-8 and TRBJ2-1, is GAGVSQSPRYKVAKRGQDVALRCDPISGHVSLFWYQQALGQGPEFLTYFQNEAQLDKSGLPSDRFFAERPEGSVSTLKIQRTQQEDSAVYLCASSLSTWVGGGDNEQFFGPGTRLTVL.

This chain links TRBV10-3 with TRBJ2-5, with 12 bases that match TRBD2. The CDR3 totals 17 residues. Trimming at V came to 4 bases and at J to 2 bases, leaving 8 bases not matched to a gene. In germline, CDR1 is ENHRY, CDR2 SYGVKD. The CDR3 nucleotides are TGTGCCATCAGTGCCCTACCTACTAGCGGGAGGCAAGAGACCCAGTACTTC. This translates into CAISALPTSGRQETQYF.

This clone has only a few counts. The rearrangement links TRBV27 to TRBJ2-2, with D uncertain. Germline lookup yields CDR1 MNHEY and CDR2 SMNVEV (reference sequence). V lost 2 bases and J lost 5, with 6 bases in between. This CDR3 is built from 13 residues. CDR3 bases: TGTGCCAGCAGTTTACAGTGGACCGGGGAGCTGTTTTTT. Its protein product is CASSLQWTGELFF.

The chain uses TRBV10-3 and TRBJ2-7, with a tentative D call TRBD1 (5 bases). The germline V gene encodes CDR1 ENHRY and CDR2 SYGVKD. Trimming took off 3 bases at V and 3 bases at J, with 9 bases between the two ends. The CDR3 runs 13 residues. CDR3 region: CAISDLQGYEQYF. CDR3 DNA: TGTGCCATCAGTGACTTGCAGGGCTACGAGCAGTACTTC.

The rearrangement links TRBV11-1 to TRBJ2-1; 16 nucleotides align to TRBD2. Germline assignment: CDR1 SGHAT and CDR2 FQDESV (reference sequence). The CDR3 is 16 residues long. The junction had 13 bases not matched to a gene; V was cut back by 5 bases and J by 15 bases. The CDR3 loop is CASSLIGTSGRARVFF. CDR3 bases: TGTGCCAGCAGCCTTATAGGGACTAGCGGGAGGGCCAGGGTGTTCTTC.

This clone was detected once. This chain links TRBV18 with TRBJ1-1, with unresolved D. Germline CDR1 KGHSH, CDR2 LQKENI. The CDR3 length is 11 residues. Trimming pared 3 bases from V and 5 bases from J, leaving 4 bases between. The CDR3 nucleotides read TGTGCCAGCTCACCGGGAACTGAAGCTTTCTTT. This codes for CASSPGTEAFF.

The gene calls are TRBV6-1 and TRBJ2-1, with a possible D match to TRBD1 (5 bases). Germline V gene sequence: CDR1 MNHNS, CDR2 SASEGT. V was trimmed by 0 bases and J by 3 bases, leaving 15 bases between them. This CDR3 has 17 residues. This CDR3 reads CASSEALWQGGYNEQFF. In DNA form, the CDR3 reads TGTGCCAGCAGTGAAGCGCTTTGGCAGGGCGGCTACAATGAGCAGTTCTTC.